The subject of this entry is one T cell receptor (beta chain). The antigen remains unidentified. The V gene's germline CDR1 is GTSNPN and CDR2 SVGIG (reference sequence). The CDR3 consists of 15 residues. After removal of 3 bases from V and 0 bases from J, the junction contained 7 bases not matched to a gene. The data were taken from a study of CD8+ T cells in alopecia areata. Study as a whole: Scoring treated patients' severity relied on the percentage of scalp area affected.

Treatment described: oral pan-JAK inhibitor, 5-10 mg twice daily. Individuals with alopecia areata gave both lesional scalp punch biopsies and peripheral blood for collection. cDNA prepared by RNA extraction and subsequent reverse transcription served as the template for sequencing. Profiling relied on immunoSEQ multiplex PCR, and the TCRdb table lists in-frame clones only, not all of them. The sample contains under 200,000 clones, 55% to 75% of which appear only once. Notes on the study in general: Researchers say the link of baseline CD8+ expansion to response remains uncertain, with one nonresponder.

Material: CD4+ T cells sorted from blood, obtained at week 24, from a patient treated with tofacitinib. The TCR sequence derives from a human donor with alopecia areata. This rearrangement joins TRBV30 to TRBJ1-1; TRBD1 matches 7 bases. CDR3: CAWSKVTGVNTEAFF. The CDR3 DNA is TGTGCCTGGAGCAAGGTCACAGGGGTGAACACTGAAGCTTTCTTT.